This TCR beta chain was identified in a study of blood T cell repertoires in COVID-19. Across the whole study: Specimens from acute and convalescent COVID-19 originated in the United States, Italy and Spain. The analysed material was cDNA or gDNA that came from T cells, B-cell-depleted T cells, or PBMCs.

From germline, CDR1 is SEHNR and CDR2 FQNEAQ (reference sequence). The CDR3 is 17 residues long. Unmatched junction bases numbered 6, after V lost 0 bases and J lost 2 bases. In the source study's methods: Scientists estimated how many nucleated cells there were by amplifying reference gene primers. Libraries were prepared by immunoSEQ multiplex PCR; TCRdb keeps only in-frame clonotypes and omits some of them. V and J calls and clone size are as listed in that table; D and trimming were resolved from the DNA. The data show 150,000 to 170,000 clones, about 79% seen once. The sequencing input was peripheral blood. The TCR was taken from a woman aged 55-69 years with acute or convalescent COVID-19. The rearrangement joins TRBV7-9 to TRBJ1-3; TRBD1 matches 8 bases. CDR3 loop: CASSLAGTGWAGNTIYF. The CDR3 region has the DNA TGTGCCAGCAGCTTAGCCGGGACAGGTTGGGCTGGAAACACCATATATTTT.